Shown below are 13 T cell receptor beta chains from a single sample sequenced in a study of cytotoxic CD8 clonotypes in ibrutinib-treated CLL. Using immunoSEQ multiplex PCR, the repertoire was profiled, and TCRdb retains in-frame clones only, with some absent. The repertoire holds about 56,000 clones, with 56% as singletons. Source: PBMCs, taken after 24 months of ibrutinib treatment. Receptors originate from a human donor with chronic lymphocytic leukemia.

This clone was recorded once. The gene calls are TRBV5-1 and TRBJ1-2; no firm D call. This CDR3 has 17 residues. Germline-derived CDR1 and CDR2 are SGHRS and YFSETQ. Trimming removed 0 bases at V and 6 bases at J, with 21 bases between. CDR3 bases: TGCGCCAGCAGCTTGGCCGGTCCCGCGGGTCAAGGACATGGCTACACCTTC. This sequence encodes CASSLAGPAGQGHGYTF.

The chain joins TRBV4-1 to TRBJ2-2; D remains ambiguous. Germline V gene data show CDR1 as MGHRA and CDR2 as YSYEKL. The CDR3 length is 16 residues. Trimming pared 3 bases from V and 7 bases from J, leaving 18 bases between. CDR3 loop: CASSHTPGIGHGELFF. In nucleotides, the CDR3 is TGCGCCAGCAGCCACACCCCCGGTATCGGTCACGGGGAGCTGTTTTTT.

J is TRBJ1-5 and V is TRBV2; 9 bases match TRBD1. Germline CDR1 is SNHLY and CDR2 is FYNNEI. After removal of 4 bases from V and 3 bases from J, the junction contained 16 bases not matched to a gene. The CDR3 sequence is 19 residues long. CDR3 DNA: TGTGCCAGCAGTGGCTCAATACACACCGGGACAGGGTACAATCAGCCCCAGCATTTT. It codes for CASSGSIHTGTGYNQPQHF.

The chain couples TRBV28 to TRBJ1-2; no clear D. Germline V gives CDR1 MDHEN, CDR2 SYDVKM. This CDR3 spans 19 amino acids. Trimming stripped 8 bases from V and 6 bases from J, with 34 bases between. CDR3 residues: CASYPSSTGFGSREDGYTF. DNA for the CDR3: TGTGCCAGCTACCCGAGCTCTACCGGGTTTGGGTCCCGGGAGGATGGCTACACCTTC.

The chain employs TRBV5-1 and TRBJ2-3; D is unresolved. Trimming left V 5 bases short and J 0 bases short, with 10 bases between. Germline values: CDR1 SGHRS, CDR2 YFSETQ. CDR3 length: 14 residues. Here the CDR3 reads CASSPRESTDTQYF. The CDR3 DNA is TGCGCCAGCAGTCCGCGCGAGAGCACAGATACGCAGTATTTT.

This clone has a count of ten or more. CDR3 coding DNA: TGCGCCAGCAGCTTGGGGGGACAGGGGCGCAACTATGGCTACACCTTC. Protein sequence: CASSLGGQGRNYGYTF. The J gene is TRBJ1-2, the V gene TRBV5-1; 10 nucleotides match TRBD1. V trimming: 0 bases; J trimming: 2 bases; junction bases outside the gene matches: 4. Looked up from germline, CDR1 is SGHRS and CDR2 is YFSETQ. This CDR3 region has 16 residues.

This clone has a single count. The rearrangement uses TRBV5-1 and TRBJ1-6; D uncertain. Trimming removed 4 bases from V and 7 bases from J, with 12 bases in between. Germline CDR1 is SGHRS and CDR2 is YFSETQ. CDR3 size: 14 residues. Here the CDR3 DNA reads TGCGCCAGCAGCGCCGGACCGATAAATTCACCCCTCCACTTT. Translated, it gives CASSAGPINSPLHF.

The genes are TRBV6-6 and TRBJ2-1; D unclear. V was cut by 8 bases and J by 0 bases, with 8 bases left in between. CDR3 length: 13 residues. CDR1 MNHNY and CDR2 SVGAGI come from the germline V gene (reference sequence). CDR3 nucleotides: TGTGCCAGCGCCTGGAGCTCCTACAATGAGCAGTTCTTC. It translates to CASAWSSYNEQFF.

The chain recombines TRBV5-3 with TRBJ1-1, with D unresolved. TRBV5-3 is an ORF, and what it does is uncertain. V was cut by 3 bases and J by 1 base, with 4 bases left in between. The CDR3 is 12 amino acids. The CDR3 DNA is TGTGCCAGAAGCTCGCCGAACACTGAAGCTTTCTTT. This translates into CARSSPNTEAFF.

This clone was counted a few times. This rearrangement joins TRBV18 to TRBJ2-7; possible D gene TRBD2, 5 bases. The CDR3 is made up of 13 amino acids. Per the germline V gene, CDR1 is KGHSH and CDR2 is LQKENI. V dropped 2 bases and J dropped 7 bases, with 12 bases sitting between them. The CDR3 DNA follows: TGTGCCAGCTCACCAACGGGCTCGGGGGAGCAGTACTTC. Amino acid sequence: CASSPTGSGEQYF.

V is TRBV5-4 and J is TRBJ1-2, with a weak D call TRBD1 (5 bases). The germline CDR1 and CDR2 sequences are SGHNT and YYREEE (reference sequence). The germline V and J ends were trimmed by 2 bases and 1 base, with 9 bases remaining between them. The CDR3 contains 14 residues. The CDR3 is CASSLRGLNYGYTF. The DNA for the CDR3 is TGTGCCAGCAGCTTACGGGGCCTTAACTATGGCTACACCTTC.

The genes are TRBV11-2 and TRBJ1-1, with D perhaps TRBD1 (5 bases). Trimming took off 5 bases at V and 6 bases at J, with 16 bases between the two ends. This CDR3 contains 14 residues. Germline V CDR1 and CDR2: SGHAT, FQNNGV. The CDR3 DNA follows: TGTGCCAGCAGCATGGCAGGGAAAAGATCTGAAGCTTTCTTT. As protein: CASSMAGKRSEAFF.

This clone was counted between two and nine times. The chain carries TRBV5-4 and TRBJ2-2, with 7 bases matching TRBD2. The CDR3 runs 17 residues. In germline, CDR1 is SGHNT, CDR2 YYREEE (reference sequence). J lost 4 bases, V lost 3 bases, and 12 bases had no gene match. CDR3 DNA: TGTGCCAGCAGCTCATTGGGGAGGGGAGGTGGCACCGGGGAGCTGTTTTTT. This sequence encodes CASSSLGRGGGTGELFF.